This paragraph covers one TCR beta chain sequence. This clonotype was seen ten or more times. Its recognized antigen is unknown. Base qualities are not at hand, and no much larger clone is one base apart. These data are taken from a study of early T cells in non-severe SARS-CoV-2 infection (TCRdb year 2021). As for the study more broadly: Because TCR sequencing was done on bulk RNA from unsorted whole blood, the alpha and beta chains could not be paired. Here is what the overall study found, with its caveats: VDJdb matching was skewed toward anti-spike CD8 responses, so virus-specific expansions were likely underestimated and private and CD4 specificities were missed.

The germline V gene supplies CDR1 LGHNA and CDR2 YSLEER. The CDR3 contains 18 residues, cysteine and phenylalanine counted. This entry keeps only the CDR3 DNA: 54 bases, framed from base 1. Germline trimming amounts to 0 bases on V and 0 bases on J, with 11 as the count of junction bases outside the gene matches. This was a case-control study nested in a cohort of healthcare workers in London, UK, who had nasopharyngeal swab PCR tests and blood samples taken every week. Between 23 and 31 March 2020, the week of the UK lockdown, healthcare workers were enrolled and then followed up weekly for as long as 16 weeks. Library preparation used 5' RACE. This sample was sequenced with a NextSeq 500. The TCR library protocol attached unique molecular identifiers to individual cDNA molecules to correct for sequencing error and PCR bias. TCR alpha and beta chains were both sequenced, and the abundances of alpha and beta sequences in each sample were closely correlated with each other. Concerning the study's data processing: Decombinator V4 was used to annotate the V gene, J gene and CDR3 of the TCR sequences. Expanded TCRs were defined as changing significantly between any two time points under a Poisson model with p below 0.0001. Abundances of TCRs were expressed as counts per million after normalisation to the total number of TCRs sequenced in each sample. TRAV1-2 paired with TRAJ12, TRAJ20 or TRAJ33 defined MAIT TCRs, while TRAV10 paired with TRAJ18 defined iNKT TCRs. VDJdb, accessed 1 November 2021, was searched for CMV, EBV and SARS-CoV-2 annotated TCRs, with TCRs annotated for multiple antigens excluded. Through fastp at Q25 and MiXCR, TCRdb rebuilt clones from the public reads, retaining in-frame beta chains. Rows are combined by CDR3 protein, so each entry shows the most common genes and DNA. It is TCRdb's table, rather than the study itself, that gives the V and J calls and clone size. The sample table shows 60,000 to 65,000 distinct CDR3 sequences, and roughly 8.2% are seen once. Of the sample, around 15% falls within the top ten clones.

Sequencing used whole blood, obtained at baseline. The rearrangement joined TRBV4-3 to TRBJ2-7; 7 central bases correspond to TRBD2. This TCR came from an adult who was a healthcare worker with PCR-confirmed SARS-CoV-2 infection or an uninfected control (not recorded which). The CDR3 protein is CASSQDLLSGISSYEQYF. The DNA is as follows: TGCGCCAGCAGCCAAGATCTCTTGAGCGGGATTAGCTCCTACGAGCAGTACTTC.